This TCR beta chain was documented in a study of T cell responses to AZD1222 COVID-19 vaccine. Study at large: Second-dose recipients at about 4 or about 12 weeks were treated as one pooled group.

Germline CDR1 MNHEY, CDR2 SVGAGI. V lost 7 bases and J lost 7; bases outside the gene matches: 4. This CDR3 is built from 12 residues. This clone was observed a handful of times. Antigen unknown. The data were produced by immunoSEQ multiplex PCR, yet TCRdb's version contains in-frame clones alone and is incomplete. The table has approximately 110,000 clones, around 89% seen once; the top ten hold around 4%. Study results and caveats: Most donors were white British, females outnumbered males, and clonal diversity was possibly underestimated. Scientists sampled the repertoires only once the peak T cell response had passed. Close to half of all spike-specific TCRs reportedly target regions of the variants that are unmutated.

The J gene is TRBJ2-1, the V gene TRBV6-5, with TRBD2 matching over 7 bases. This clonotype was sampled from an adult in good health. The sequencing here drew on peripheral blood, taken on day 0 of AZD1222 vaccination. The chain's CDR3 is CASMGLWNEQFF. In DNA, the CDR3 is TGTGCCAGCATGGGACTATGGAATGAGCAGTTCTTC.